These 2 T cell receptor beta chains originate from one sample sequenced in a study of CD8+ T cells in alopecia areata. Treatment of the sample: oral pan-JAK inhibitor, 5-10 mg twice daily. The sequencing template was cDNA reverse transcribed from extracted RNA. TCRdb's table, derived via immunoSEQ multiplex PCR, lists solely in-frame clones and lacks some. The sample has about 150,000 clones, around half seen once. This specimen was CD8+ T cells sorted from blood, taken at week 4, from a patient treated with tofacitinib. All receptors come from a human donor with alopecia areata.

This clone was found a few times. At the DNA level, this CDR3 is encoded by other sequences in the same sample as well. The chain joins TRBV4-1 to TRBJ2-7; the match to TRBD2 covers 7 bases. CDR1 MGHRA and CDR2 YSYEKL come from the germline V gene. The CDR3 has 14 residues. V lost 0 bases, J lost 3 bases, and 2 bases stayed unmatched. The CDR3 loop reads CASSQDLADYEQYF. The CDR3 nucleotides read TGCGCCAGCAGCCAAGATCTAGCGGACTACGAGCAGTACTTC.

This chain joins TRBV5-1 and TRBJ1-2, with no clear D. V gave up 0 bases and J gave up 3 bases, with 3 bases separating them. This CDR3 is built from 12 residues. CDR1 is SGHRS, CDR2 YFSETQ, per germline. The CDR3 sequence: CASSLDHYGYTF. CDR3 bases: TGCGCCAGCAGCTTGGACCACTATGGCTACACCTTC.